This T cell receptor (beta chain) was recorded in a study of T cell changes during pregnancy in multiple sclerosis. Some clones are missing from TCRdb's copy, which holds only in-frame ones; the method was immunoSEQ multiplex PCR. The table shows 40,000 or so clones, with 90% occurring only once. The V and J ends lost 0 bases and 1 base respectively, with 4 bases between them. CDR1 is MNHEY, CDR2 SMNVEV, per germline (reference sequence). The CDR3 is 14 residues long. The chain has TRBV27 and TRBJ1-3; D is uncertain. This TCR was sampled from a female donor with multiple sclerosis, enrolled in a pregnancy study. The source material was CD8+ T cells from peripheral blood mononuclear cells, sampled in the first trimester of pregnancy. In DNA, the CDR3 is TGTGCCAGCAGTTTATCACAGTCTGGAAACACCATATATTTT. Its protein product is CASSLSQSGNTIYF.